This T cell receptor beta chain appears in the sequencing data of a study of cytomegalovirus exposure and HLA in healthy donors. Study outcomes and limitations: Cytomegalovirus-associated status was assigned to around 160 TCR beta chains. Confirmation was obtained in vitro that a few CMV-associated chains are specific for CMV antigens.

As concerns this clone: Its specificity is not known.

The donors were in the roughly 120-subject validation cohort, distinct from the approximately 700-subject first cohort. Only in-frame clones appear in the TCRdb table, and some are missing; sequencing was by immunoSEQ multiplex PCR. Seen here are 50,000 to 65,000 clones, 90% to 96% observed once, and the top ten hold approximately 1%. The V gene's germline CDR1 is MDHEN and CDR2 SYDVKM. V lost 3 bases, J lost 3 bases, and 14 bases lay in between. CDR3 length equals 15 residues. The origin of this receptor is a woman aged 18-30 years in good health and CMV-seronegative. The genes are TRBV28 and TRBJ2-5; a possible D gene is TRBD1 (5 bases). The sequenced material came from PBMCs. CDR3 DNA sequence: TGTGCCAGCAGTTTCCCGGCAGGGTTGGAAGAGACCCAGTACTTC. This translates into CASSFPAGLEETQYF.